The 11 T cell receptor beta chains reported below all come from one sample, sequenced in a study of CD8 T cells in ankylosing spondylitis. The study's findings and limits: What seemed typical of ankylosing spondylitis blood was a TCR beta motif built from fewer than ten highly homologous variants.

Which antigens these TCRs recognize remains unknown. TCRdb recomputed calls from the 5' RACE reads with MiXCR, one row per CDR3 protein. The table includes hundreds of thousands of distinct CDR3 sequences, about 10% detected once. The source material was blood, either unsorted or a sorted T cell fraction (not recorded which). These receptors were collected from a male donor with ankylosing spondylitis.

This clonotype has a handful of counts. This sequence joins TRBV28 and TRBJ1-3; 7 bases line up with TRBD1. With V trimmed by 3 bases and J by 2 bases, 4 bases remained unmatched. The CDR3 runs to 15 residues. Looked up from germline, CDR1 is MDHEN and CDR2 is SYDVKM. CDR3 sequence (DNA): TGTGCCAGCAGTTTCTGGGACAGCGCTGGAAACACCATATATTTT. Its translation: CASSFWDSAGNTIYF.

In this sample, this clonotype turned up a few times. The chain joins TRBV2 to TRBJ2-7; the D gene is possibly TRBD2 (6 bases). Germline-derived CDR1 and CDR2 are SNHLY and FYNNEI. The CDR3 is made up of 15 amino acids. Trimming cost V 1 base and J 2 bases, with 12 bases left between them. CDR3 region: CASSEVGTQAYEQYF. For the CDR3, the DNA is TGTGCCAGCAGTGAAGTGGGGACTCAAGCCTACGAGCAGTACTTC.

This clonotype has only a few counts. This sequence joins TRBV4-3 and TRBJ1-2; D remains unclear. This CDR3 spans 16 amino acids. The V end was cut by 0 bases, the J end by 8 bases, with 19 bases between. The germline V gene has CDR1 LGHNA and CDR2 YSLEER. CDR3 sequence: CASSQDQLSRNLGYTF. The CDR3 bases are TGCGCCAGCAGCCAAGACCAGCTTTCTAGGAACCTCGGCTACACCTTC.

In its sample, this clonotype was seen a few times. The chain has TRBV20-1 and TRBJ1-1; 7 bases match TRBD1. Germline V gives CDR1 DFQATT, CDR2 SNEGSKA (reference sequence). This CDR3 has 14 residues. The junction had 7 bases not matched to a gene; V was cut back by 5 bases and J by 1 base. The CDR3 sequence is CSAGAGTENTEAFF. CDR3 DNA sequence: TGCAGTGCTGGGGCCGGGACAGAGAACACTGAAGCTTTCTTT.

This clonotype was counted between two and nine times. The V gene is TRBV30, the J gene TRBJ1-5; D is undetermined. Trimming took 5 bases from V and 5 from J, leaving 13 bases between them. The germline V gene encodes CDR1 GTSNPN and CDR2 SVGIG (reference sequence). The CDR3 has 13 residues. The CDR3 coding sequence is TGTGCCTGGGGGAAGGGAAGGGATCAGCCCCAGCATTTT. This translates into CAWGKGRDQPQHF.

There are a few counts of this clonotype. The chain uses TRBV20-1 and TRBJ2-3, with a weak D call TRBD2 (5 bases). The ends were cut back, 0 bases at V and 1 base at J, with 11 bases in the middle. The germline CDR1 and CDR2 sequences are DFQATT and SNEGSKA (reference sequence). This CDR3 is 15 amino acids long. The CDR3 DNA sequence: TGCAGTGCTAGAGATCGTCGGCGGGGCACAGATACGCAGTATTTT. It codes for CSARDRRRGTDTQYF.

The chain combines TRBV2 with TRBJ2-5; a possible D gene is TRBD1 (5 bases). With 1 base removed from V and 2 bases from J, the gap between germline ends came to 11 bases. CDR1 SNHLY and CDR2 FYNNEI come from the germline V gene. This CDR3 has 15 residues. The CDR3 sequence is CASSEEPQGQETQYF. As DNA, the CDR3 is TGTGCCAGCAGTGAAGAGCCCCAGGGACAAGAGACCCAGTACTTC.

Only a few counts were recorded for this clonotype. The rearrangement links TRBV7-9 to TRBJ2-4; 9 positions match TRBD1. V lost 4 bases, J lost 3 bases, and 10 bases stayed unmatched. This CDR3 contains 17 residues. Germline loops: CDR1 SEHNR, CDR2 FQNEAQ (reference sequence). The CDR3: CASSSTQGQGGKNIQYF. CDR3 nucleotide sequence: TGTGCCAGCAGCTCGACTCAGGGACAGGGAGGCAAAAACATTCAGTACTTC.

The chain links TRBV28 to TRBJ2-4; 7 bases match TRBD1. The junction had 24 bases not matched to a gene; V was cut back by 0 bases and J by 1 base. Germline V lookup: CDR1 MDHEN, CDR2 SYDVKM. CDR3 size: 23 residues. The CDR3 coding sequence is TGTGCCAGCAGTTTATGGGGGACAGCACCTGGGACCAACTCCAAGTTTGCCAAAAACATTCAGTACTTC. Amino acids: CASSLWGTAPGTNSKFAKNIQYF. Full variable domain (remainder filled in from reference TRBV28 and TRBJ2-4): DVKVTQSSRYLVKRTGEKVFLECVQDMDHENMFWYRQDPGLGLRLIYFSYDVKMKEKGDIPEGYSVSREKKERFSLILESASTNQTSMYLCASSLWGTAPGTNSKFAKNIQYFGAGTRLSVL.

This clonotype was found many times. The chain employs TRBV5-1 and TRBJ2-1, with D tentatively TRBD2 (6 bases). The V and J ends lost 4 bases and 10 bases respectively, with 12 bases between them. Germline assignment: CDR1 SGHRS and CDR2 YFSETQ. This CDR3 has 12 amino acids. CDR3 sequence reads: CASSAGPSEQFF. The CDR3 DNA is TGCGCCAGCAGCGCGGGGCCCTCGGAGCAGTTCTTC.

V and J are TRBV20-1 and TRBJ2-7; unclear D gene. With 6 bases removed from V and 0 bases from J, the gap between germline ends came to 12 bases. Germline-derived CDR1 and CDR2 are DFQATT and SNEGSKA (reference sequence). This CDR3 region has 13 residues. CDR3 DNA: TGCAGTGCCCTCTCGGTCAGCTCCTACGAGCAGTACTTC. This codes for CSALSVSSYEQYF.